This is a list of T cell receptor beta chains from one sample in a study of beta chain features in type 1 diabetes. Profiled with immunoSEQ multiplex PCR; TCRdb holds only in-frame clones, not every one. Of fewer than 650,000 clones listed, 15% to 19% are singletons. The sample consisted of naive CD4+ T cells from blood. Receptors were obtained from a man aged 18 to 29 in good health. Each CDR3 is given with its conserved first and last residue. The D gene is left open where the match is weak. A row's size may be missing; if present it is once, few, many or a size class.

v_call: TRBV29-1
d_call: .
clone_size: .
cdr3_length: 13
j_call: TRBJ2-1
cdr3_nt: TGCAGCGTTGAATTGGCCCTTCTGAGTGAGCAGTTCTTC
cdr3_aa: CSVELALLSEQFF

v_call: TRBV10-3
d_call: .
clone_size: .
cdr3_length: 17
j_call: TRBJ1-2
cdr3_nt: TGTGCCATCAGAGGCCTCACCGGGACACTATTTAACTATGGCTACACCTTC
cdr3_aa: CAIRGLTGTLFNYGYTF

v_call: TRBV7-2
d_call: .
clone_size: few
cdr3_length: 16
j_call: TRBJ1-4
cdr3_nt: TGTGCCAGCAGCTTACAGGCGCGTGCAGCTAATGAAAAACTGTTTTTT
cdr3_aa: CASSLQARAANEKLFF

v_call: TRBV28
d_call: .
clone_size: .
cdr3_length: 15
j_call: TRBJ1-5
cdr3_nt: TGTGCCAGCAGAAGCGAGACGGCTTACAATCAGCCCCAGCATTTT
cdr3_aa: CASRSETAYNQPQHF

v_call: TRBV19
d_call: .
clone_size: .
cdr3_length: 14
j_call: TRBJ1-1
cdr3_nt: TGTGCCAGTAGTATCTCGACAGTTAACACTGAAGCTTTCTTT
cdr3_aa: CASSISTVNTEAFF

v_call: TRBV7-9
d_call: .
clone_size: .
cdr3_length: 16
j_call: TRBJ2-6
cdr3_nt: TGTGCCAGCACCCTGGACAAGCCTACCGGGGCCAACGTCCTGACTTTC
cdr3_aa: CASTLDKPTGANVLTF

v_call: TRBV5-6
d_call: .
clone_size: few
cdr3_length: 15
j_call: TRBJ2-2
cdr3_nt: TGTGCCAGCAGCTTTGGGGCAGTAAACACCGGGGAGCTGTTTTTT
cdr3_aa: CASSFGAVNTGELFF

v_call: TRBV4-3
d_call: .
clone_size: .
cdr3_length: 13
j_call: TRBJ2-7
cdr3_nt: TGCGCCAGCAGCCAAGGTCTCAACTACGAGCAGTACTTC
cdr3_aa: CASSQGLNYEQYF

v_call: TRBV29-1
d_call: .
clone_size: .
cdr3_length: 14
j_call: TRBJ1-3
cdr3_nt: TGCAGCGTTGAGCCCCGACTCTCTGGAAACACCATATATTTT
cdr3_aa: CSVEPRLSGNTIYF

v_call: TRBV28
d_call: .
clone_size: .
cdr3_length: 17
j_call: TRBJ2-3
cdr3_nt: TGTGCCAGCAGTGGACCTAGGGGGCGGGAGTTCGCAGATACGCAGTATTTT
cdr3_aa: CASSGPRGREFADTQYF

v_call: TRBV10-3
d_call: .
clone_size: .
cdr3_length: 15
j_call: TRBJ2-5
cdr3_nt: TGTGCCATCAGTGAGAGGGGAGCGGAAAAAGAGACCCAGTACTTC
cdr3_aa: CAISERGAEKETQYF

v_call: TRBV21-1
d_call: .
clone_size: few
cdr3_length: 18
j_call: TRBJ2-1
cdr3_nt: TGTGCCAGAGGCGGGGGGTTAGCGGGAGGTACGGGTGAGAATGAGCAGTTCTTC
cdr3_aa: CARGGGLAGGTGENEQFF

v_call: TRBV6-6
d_call: TRBD2
clone_size: few
cdr3_length: 13
j_call: TRBJ2-5
cdr3_nt: TGTGCCAGCCGCCCGGGGGGTCAAGAGACCCAGTACTTC
cdr3_aa: CASRPGGQETQYF

v_call: TRBV13
d_call: TRBD2
clone_size: .
cdr3_length: 20
j_call: TRBJ2-3
cdr3_nt: TGTGCCAGCAGCGGCAACTCACTAGCGGGAGGACCTTTGGGATCAGATACGCAGTATTTT
cdr3_aa: CASSGNSLAGGPLGSDTQYF

v_call: TRBV11-3
d_call: .
clone_size: few
cdr3_length: 17
j_call: TRBJ2-3
cdr3_nt: TGTGCCAGCAGCTCCCTGGTTCGGGGGAAAGGCACAGATACGCAGTATTTT
cdr3_aa: CASSSLVRGKGTDTQYF

v_call: TRBV7-2
d_call: TRBD1
clone_size: .
cdr3_length: 16
j_call: TRBJ2-7
cdr3_nt: TGTGCCAGCAGCCCACGCGGGTCAGGGGGCCTCTACGAGCAGTACTTC
cdr3_aa: CASSPRGSGGLYEQYF

v_call: TRBV18
d_call: .
clone_size: many
cdr3_length: 13
j_call: TRBJ2-1
cdr3_nt: TGTGCCAGCTCACCACTGTCAACTAATGAGCAGTTCTTC
cdr3_aa: CASSPLSTNEQFF

v_call: TRBV9
d_call: .
clone_size: few
cdr3_length: 14
j_call: TRBJ2-7
cdr3_nt: TGTGCCAGCAGCGTAGCTACCGGGGGCTACGAGCAGTACTTC
cdr3_aa: CASSVATGGYEQYF

v_call: TRBV20-1
d_call: .
clone_size: few
cdr3_length: 10
j_call: TRBJ2-1
cdr3_nt: TGCAGTGCTAGAAACAATGAGCAGTTCTTC
cdr3_aa: CSARNNEQFF

v_call: TRBV5-4
d_call: .
clone_size: .
cdr3_length: 15
j_call: TRBJ2-3
cdr3_nt: TGTGCCAGCAGCCCGGCGTATTGGGGAGCAGATACGCAGTATTTT
cdr3_aa: CASSPAYWGADTQYF

v_call: TRBV13
d_call: .
clone_size: .
cdr3_length: 14
j_call: TRBJ2-7
cdr3_nt: TGTGCCAGCAGCTCCGTCAAGGGGCCCTACGAGCAGTACTTC
cdr3_aa: CASSSVKGPYEQYF

v_call: TRBV7-9
d_call: .
clone_size: few
cdr3_length: 14
j_call: TRBJ2-3
cdr3_nt: TGTGCCAGCAGCTTAGGAACCCTCACTGATACGCAGTATTTT
cdr3_aa: CASSLGTLTDTQYF

v_call: TRBV29-1
d_call: TRBD1
clone_size: few
cdr3_length: 14
j_call: TRBJ2-3
cdr3_nt: TGCAGCGTAGCAACAGGGGCCTTCACAGATACGCAGTATTTT
cdr3_aa: CSVATGAFTDTQYF

v_call: TRBV9
d_call: .
clone_size: .
cdr3_length: 14
j_call: TRBJ2-7
cdr3_nt: TGTGCCAGCAGCGTAGACGTTCAGTTCTACGAGCAGTACTTC
cdr3_aa: CASSVDVQFYEQYF

v_call: TRBV5-1
d_call: TRBD1
clone_size: .
cdr3_length: 13
j_call: TRBJ2-5
cdr3_nt: TGCGCCAGCATCGCTCAGGGGGCCGAGACCCAGTACTTC
cdr3_aa: CASIAQGAETQYF

v_call: TRBV2
d_call: .
clone_size: few
cdr3_length: 14
j_call: TRBJ2-3
cdr3_nt: TGTGCCAGCAGTTTGGGCTCCGGCACAGATACGCAGTATTTT
cdr3_aa: CASSLGSGTDTQYF

v_call: TRBV27
d_call: .
clone_size: .
cdr3_length: 16
j_call: TRBJ2-2
cdr3_nt: TGTGCCAGCAGTTTAATATTGGTGGACAGCACCGGGGAGCTGTTTTTT
cdr3_aa: CASSLILVDSTGELFF

v_call: TRBV7-9
d_call: .
clone_size: .
cdr3_length: 13
j_call: TRBJ1-1
cdr3_nt: TGTGCCAGCAGCTTCTCGCAGGGGACTGAAGCTTTCTTT
cdr3_aa: CASSFSQGTEAFF

v_call: TRBV5-5
d_call: .
clone_size: few
cdr3_length: 14
j_call: TRBJ1-2
cdr3_nt: TGTGCCAGCAGCTTGGCAACCGCTAACTATGGCTACACCTTC
cdr3_aa: CASSLATANYGYTF

v_call: TRBV6-6
d_call: .
clone_size: .
cdr3_length: 9
j_call: TRBJ1-2
cdr3_nt: TGTGCCAGCGGGGCCCACTCCACCTTC
cdr3_aa: CASGAHSTF

v_call: TRBV4-2
d_call: .
clone_size: .
cdr3_length: 14
j_call: TRBJ2-7
cdr3_nt: TGTGCCAGCAGCCAAGATGCGGCAGTCTACGAGCAGTACTTC
cdr3_aa: CASSQDAAVYEQYF

v_call: TRBV18
d_call: .
clone_size: .
cdr3_length: 16
j_call: TRBJ1-5
cdr3_nt: TGTGCCAGCTCACCAACTTCCGGGACCGGGGCACAGCCCCAGCATTTT
cdr3_aa: CASSPTSGTGAQPQHF